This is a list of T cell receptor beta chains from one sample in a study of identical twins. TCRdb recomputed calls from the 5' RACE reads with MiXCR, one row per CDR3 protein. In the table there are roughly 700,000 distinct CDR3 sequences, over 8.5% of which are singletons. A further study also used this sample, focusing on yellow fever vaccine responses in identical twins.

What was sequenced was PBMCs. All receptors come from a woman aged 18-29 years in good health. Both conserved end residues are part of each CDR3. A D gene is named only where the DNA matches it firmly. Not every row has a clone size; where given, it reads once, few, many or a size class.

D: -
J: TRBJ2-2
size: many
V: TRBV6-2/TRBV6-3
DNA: TGTGCCAGCAGTCTATCCGACAGCGGGGAGCTGTTTTTT
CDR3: CASSLSDSGELFF

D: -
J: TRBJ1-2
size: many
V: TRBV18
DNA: TGTGCCAGCTCACCCTCGACAGCTAACTATGGCTACACCTTC
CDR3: CASSPSTANYGYTF

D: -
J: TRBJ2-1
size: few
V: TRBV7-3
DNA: TGTGCCAGCAGCTTAAGGGGGACGGAAGTAGGTGAGCAGTTCTTC
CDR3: CASSLRGTEVGEQFF

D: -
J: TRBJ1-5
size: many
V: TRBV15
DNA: TGTGCCACCAGCGACAGGACTTATCAGCCCCAGCATTTT
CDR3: CATSDRTYQPQHF

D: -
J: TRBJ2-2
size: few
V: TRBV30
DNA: TGTGCCTGGACAGGCTTAAACACCGGGGAGCTGTTTTTT
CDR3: CAWTGLNTGELFF

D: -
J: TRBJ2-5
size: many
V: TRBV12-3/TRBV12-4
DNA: TGTGCCAGCAGTCCCATACAGGGTCGAGAGACCCAGTACTTC
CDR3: CASSPIQGRETQYF

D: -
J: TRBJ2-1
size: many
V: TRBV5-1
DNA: TGCGCCAGCAGATCCGGGACTGTCTATATCAATGAGCAGTTCTTC
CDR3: CASRSGTVYINEQFF

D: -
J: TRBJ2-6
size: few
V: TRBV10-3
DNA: TGTGCCATCAGTGAGTCTTCGGACTCTGGGGCCAACGTCCTGACTTTC
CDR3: CAISESSDSGANVLTF

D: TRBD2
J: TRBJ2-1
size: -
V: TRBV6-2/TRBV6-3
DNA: TGTGCCAGCACCCTAAGCGGGAGGGCCTTAGATGAGCAGTTCTTC
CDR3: CASTLSGRALDEQFF

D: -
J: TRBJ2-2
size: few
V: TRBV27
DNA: TGTGCCAGCACCGGAAGGGCCGGGGAGCTGTTTTTT
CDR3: CASTGRAGELFF

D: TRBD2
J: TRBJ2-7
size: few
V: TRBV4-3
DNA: TGCGCCAGCAGCCAAGATGGGAGGAAAACTAGCGGGACGATAGAGTGCGAGCAGTACTTC
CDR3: CASSQDGRKTSGTIECEQYF

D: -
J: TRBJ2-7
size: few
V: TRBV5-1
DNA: TGCGCCAGCAGAGCGAGTGGGGCCTACGAGCAGTACTTC
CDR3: CASRASGAYEQYF

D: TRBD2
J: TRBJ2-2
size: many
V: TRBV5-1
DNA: TGCGCCAGCAGCTCTATAGCGGGCACGAACACCGGGGAGCTGTTTTTT
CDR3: CASSSIAGTNTGELFF

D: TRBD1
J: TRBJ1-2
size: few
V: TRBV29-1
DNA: TGCAGCGTTCCCCGGGACAGGCAGAATAACTATGGCTACACCTTC
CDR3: CSVPRDRQNNYGYTF

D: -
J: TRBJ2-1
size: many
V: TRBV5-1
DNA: TGCGCCAGCAGTTTTGAGGTAGCTGGTGAGCAGTTCTTC
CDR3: CASSFEVAGEQFF

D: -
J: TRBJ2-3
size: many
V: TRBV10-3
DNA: TGTGCCATCAGTGATTCGGCAGCTAGTGGGACGCAGTATTTT
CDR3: CAISDSAASGTQYF

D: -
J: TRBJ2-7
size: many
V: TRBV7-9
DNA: TGTGCCAGCAGCTCCCCCATGGAGCAGTACTTC
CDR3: CASSSPMEQYF

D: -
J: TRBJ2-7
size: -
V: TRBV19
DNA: TGTGCCAGTAGTATCAAACAGTCCTACGAGCAGTACTTC
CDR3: CASSIKQSYEQYF

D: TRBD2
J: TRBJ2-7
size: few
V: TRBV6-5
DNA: TGTGCCAGCAGTTCCCTATACGGCGGGAGGGCCGGCGAGCAGTACTTC
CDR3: CASSSLYGGRAGEQYF

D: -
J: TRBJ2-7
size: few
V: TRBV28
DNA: TGTGCCAGCAGTTTTGGGCCGGGTCCCTACGAGCAGTACTTC
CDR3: CASSFGPGPYEQYF

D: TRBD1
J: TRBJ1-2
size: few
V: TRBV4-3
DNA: TGCGCCAGCAGCCAAGAACAGGGGGACTACTATGGCTACACCTTC
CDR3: CASSQEQGDYYGYTF

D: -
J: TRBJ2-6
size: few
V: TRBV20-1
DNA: TGCAGTGCAAGATCCTCTGGGGCCAACGTCCTGACTTTC
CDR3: CSARSSGANVLTF

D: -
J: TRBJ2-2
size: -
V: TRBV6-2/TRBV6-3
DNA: TGTGCCAGCAACTTTGGACTCGGGGAGCTGTTTTTT
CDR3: CASNFGLGELFF

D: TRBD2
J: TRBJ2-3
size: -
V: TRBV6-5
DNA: TGTGCCAGCAGTTACTTGGGGACTAGCGCCGCAGATACGCAGTATTTT
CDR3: CASSYLGTSAADTQYF

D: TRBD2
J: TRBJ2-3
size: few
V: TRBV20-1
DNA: TGCAGTGCCATTCACCTTATGACTAGCGCAAGCACAGATACGCAGTATTTT
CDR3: CSAIHLMTSASTDTQYF

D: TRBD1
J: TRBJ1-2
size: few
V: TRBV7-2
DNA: TGTGCCAGCAGAGTTCAGGGGGACTATGGCTACACCTTC
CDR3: CASRVQGDYGYTF

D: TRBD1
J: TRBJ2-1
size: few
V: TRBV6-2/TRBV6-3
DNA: TGTGCCAGCACCCTAACGGGACAGGGGATAAATGAGCAGTTCTTC
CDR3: CASTLTGQGINEQFF

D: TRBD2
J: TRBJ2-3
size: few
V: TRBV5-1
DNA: TGCGCCAGCACCCCTTCGGGGGGAGGGCCAGATACGCAGTATTTT
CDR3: CASTPSGGGPDTQYF

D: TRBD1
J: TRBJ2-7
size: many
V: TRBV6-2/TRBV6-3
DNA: TGTGCCAGCAGTTACGAGTGGTTTTGGGGACAGGCCCTCTACGAGCAGTACTTC
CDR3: CASSYEWFWGQALYEQYF

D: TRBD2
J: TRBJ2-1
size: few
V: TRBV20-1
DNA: TGCAGTGCTACCCACCCCCAAAGCGGGAGGATTCTGAGTGAGCAGTTCTTC
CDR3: CSATHPQSGRILSEQFF

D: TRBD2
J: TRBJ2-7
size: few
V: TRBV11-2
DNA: TGTGCCAGCAGCCCCGGCCGGGGGGACGAGCAGTACTTC
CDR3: CASSPGRGDEQYF

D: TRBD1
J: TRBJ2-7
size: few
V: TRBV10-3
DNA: TGTGCCATCAGTGAGTCTACAGGGGGTCCCTACGAGCAGTACTTC
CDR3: CAISESTGGPYEQYF

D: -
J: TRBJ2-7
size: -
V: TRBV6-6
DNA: -
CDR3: CASSTSGVGQYF

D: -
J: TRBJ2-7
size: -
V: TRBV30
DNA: TGTGCCTGGAGTGCAGGGAAATACGAGCAGTACTTC
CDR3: CAWSAGKYEQYF

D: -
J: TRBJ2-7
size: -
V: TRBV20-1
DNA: TGCAGTGCACCGCCGGGCCTTGGGACCTACGAGCAGTACTTC
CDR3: CSAPPGLGTYEQYF

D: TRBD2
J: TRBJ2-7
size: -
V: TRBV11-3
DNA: TGTGCCAGCAGCTTAGGAGCGGGAGAGGTCGACGAGCAGTACTTC
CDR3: CASSLGAGEVDEQYF

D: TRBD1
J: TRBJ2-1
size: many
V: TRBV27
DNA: TGTGCCAGCAGTCCACGGACAGGTAGGAACCACCGCTACAATGAGCAGTTCTTC
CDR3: CASSPRTGRNHRYNEQFF

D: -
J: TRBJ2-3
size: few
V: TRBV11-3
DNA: TGTGCCAGCAGCTTTTCTAACCCAGGCACAGATACGCAGTATTTT
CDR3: CASSFSNPGTDTQYF

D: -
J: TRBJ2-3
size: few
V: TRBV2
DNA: TGTGCCAGCATCTCCACAGATACGCAGTATTTT
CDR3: CASISTDTQYF

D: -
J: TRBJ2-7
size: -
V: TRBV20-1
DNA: TGCAGTGCTACCCCCTTAGGGGCAGGTTCCTACGAGCAGTACTTC
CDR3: CSATPLGAGSYEQYF

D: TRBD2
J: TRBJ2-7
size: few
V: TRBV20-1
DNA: TGCAGTGCTAGAGATCCTACTAGCGGGAGTCCCTCCTACGAGCAGTACTTC
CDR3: CSARDPTSGSPSYEQYF

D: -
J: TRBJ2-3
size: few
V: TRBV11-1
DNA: TGTGCCAGCAGCTTAGAGGTTTCTGGCGGGGCGGGCACAGATACGCAGTATTTT
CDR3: CASSLEVSGGAGTDTQYF

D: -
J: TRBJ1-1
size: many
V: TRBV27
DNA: TGTGCCAGCAGTATCGACCAGGCGAACACTGAAGCTTTCTTT
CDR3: CASSIDQANTEAFF

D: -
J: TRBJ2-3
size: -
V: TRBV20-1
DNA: TGCAGTGGAGCTAGCGCGCTAGCTACGTCTGCGAGCACAGATACGCAGTATTTT
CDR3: CSGASALATSASTDTQYF

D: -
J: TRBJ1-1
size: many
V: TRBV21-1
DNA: TGTGCCAGCAGAGGGACCCCGAAGACTGAAGCCTTCTTT
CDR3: CASRGTPKTEAFF

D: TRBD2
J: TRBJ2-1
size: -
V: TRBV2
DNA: TGTGCCAGCAGGCGACTAGCGGAGTTCTACAATGAGCAGTTCTTC
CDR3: CASRRLAEFYNEQFF

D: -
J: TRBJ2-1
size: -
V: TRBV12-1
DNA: TGTGCCAGAAGGACAGTTAATCCTAACAATGAGCAGTTCTTC
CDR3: CARRTVNPNNEQFF

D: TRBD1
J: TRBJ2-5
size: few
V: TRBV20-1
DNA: TGCAGTGCCGCCAGGGGGTCGAAAGAGACCCAGTACTTC
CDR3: CSAARGSKETQYF

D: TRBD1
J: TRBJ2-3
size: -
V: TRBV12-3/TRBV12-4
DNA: TGTGCCAGCAGGAAAGGACAGGGGGAAAGCACAGATACGCAGTATTTT
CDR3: CASRKGQGESTDTQYF

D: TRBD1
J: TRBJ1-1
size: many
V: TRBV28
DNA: TGTGCCGTTCAGGGGGCCCCAATGGAAGCTTTCTTT
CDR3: CAVQGAPMEAFF

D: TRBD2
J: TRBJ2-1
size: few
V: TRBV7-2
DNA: TGTGCCAGCAGCTTAGACTCGGCGGGAGTACGGGAGCAGTTCTTC
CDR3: CASSLDSAGVREQFF

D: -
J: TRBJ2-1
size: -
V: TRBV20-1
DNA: TGCAGTGCTAGGCGACAGGCCCTTTACAATGAGCAGTTCTTC
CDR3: CSARRQALYNEQFF

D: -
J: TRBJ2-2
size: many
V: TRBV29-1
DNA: TGCAGCGTATTCACAGTTAACACCGGGGAGCTGTTTTTT
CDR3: CSVFTVNTGELFF

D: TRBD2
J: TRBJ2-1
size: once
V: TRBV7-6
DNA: TGTGCCAGCAGCCTTGGGACTAGCGCGAGCCCAACATACAATGAGCAGTTCTTC
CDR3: CASSLGTSASPTYNEQFF

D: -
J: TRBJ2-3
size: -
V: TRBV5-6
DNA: TGTGCCAGCAGCTTGGTCCGGAACCCAGATACGCAGTATTTT
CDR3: CASSLVRNPDTQYF

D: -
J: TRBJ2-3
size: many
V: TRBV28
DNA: TGTGCCAGCAGTTCTGGGACAGATACGCAGTATTTT
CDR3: CASSSGTDTQYF

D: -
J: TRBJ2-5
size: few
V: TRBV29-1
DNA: TGCAGCGTTCTTAGGGAAGTGGAGACCCAGTACTTC
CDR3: CSVLREVETQYF

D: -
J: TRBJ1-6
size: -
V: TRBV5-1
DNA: TGCGCCAGCAGCTTGGATAGGGCGCGATCCTATAATTCACCCCTCCACTTT
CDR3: CASSLDRARSYNSPLHF

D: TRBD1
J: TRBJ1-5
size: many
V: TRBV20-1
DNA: TGCAGTGCTAGAGTCTGGCGGGACAGGGGTGGGGGTAGCAATCAGCCCCAGCATTTT
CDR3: CSARVWRDRGGGSNQPQHF

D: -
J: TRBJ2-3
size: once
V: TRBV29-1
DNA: TGCAGCGTTGACGTCGCGGCTAACACAGATACGCAGTATTTT
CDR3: CSVDVAANTDTQYF